This T cell receptor beta chain appears in the sequencing data of a study of Ad26.COV2.S vaccination and SARS-CoV-2 variants. Overall study context: Donor joined the COV1001 Ad26.COV2.S trial arm.

V shed 2 bases and J shed 0 bases, with 9 bases lying between them. This CDR3 is 15 amino acids long. Regarding the study as a whole: The TCR breadth and depth analyses may have understated or missed part of the total T cell responses.

Sequencing used immunoSEQ multiplex PCR; TCRdb keeps in-frame clones, though not all of them. The sample lists about 320,000 clones; about 82% were seen once. Treatment defined: 19 received Ad26.COV2.S at low or high dose, single or two shots; roughly five received placebo; per-sample allocation not given. Vaccine and placebo recipients were sampled on day 63 after the first injection. This clone has a single count. The antigen is undetermined. The sequencing here drew on peripheral blood, taken in a trial of Ad26.COV2.S vaccine versus placebo. The chain carries TRBV5-3 and TRBJ2-4, with no clear D. TRBV5-3 is designated an ORF whose function remains uncertain. This clonotype was obtained from a person aged 18 to 65 who received the Ad26.COV2.S COVID-19 vaccine or a placebo. The CDR3 DNA follows: TGTGCCAGAAGCTTAGCCATCCTAGCCAAAAACATTCAGTACTTC. Its translation is CARSLAILAKNIQYF.